This T cell receptor (beta chain) came from a study of T cell changes during pregnancy in multiple sclerosis. Profiled with immunoSEQ multiplex PCR; TCRdb holds only in-frame clones, not every one. This table has tens of thousands of clones, about 85% appearing once. The CDR3 sequence is 16 residues long. Germline assignment: CDR1 MNHNY and CDR2 SVGAGI (reference sequence). V dropped 5 bases and J dropped 2 bases, with 16 bases sitting between them. This TCR derives from a female donor with multiple sclerosis, enrolled in a pregnancy study. V and J are TRBV6-6 and TRBJ2-1; D is perhaps TRBD1 (6 bases). The sample was peripheral blood, taken before pregnancy. In DNA form, the CDR3 reads TGTGCCAGCAGTCGAAACAGGGAAAGCCCCTACAATGAGCAGTTCTTC. It translates to CASSRNRESPYNEQFF.